This TCR beta chain comes out of a study of T cell responses to AZD1222 COVID-19 vaccine. Study-level findings and limits: Repertoires were obtained only post-peak T cell response. Vaccine-related CD4 TCRs covered spike, predominating at 160-218 and 743-854.

TCRdb's table, derived via immunoSEQ multiplex PCR, lists solely in-frame clones and lacks some. Of 85,000 to 120,000 clones listed, 85% to 90% are singletons. The CDR3 contains 15 residues. From germline, CDR1 is SGHAT and CDR2 FQNNGV. Germline trimming cut 5 bases from V and 2 bases from J; bases unmatched to any gene: 7. With respect to this clone: Its antigen remains unknown.

This clonotype was obtained from an adult in good health. This rearrangement joins TRBV11-2 to TRBJ1-2; 8 bases are shared with TRBD1. This material consisted of peripheral blood, taken on day 0 of AZD1222 vaccination. For the CDR3, the DNA is TGTGCCAGCAGCCACGGACAGGGAGCGAACTATGGCTACACCTTC. Its translation: CASSHGQGANYGYTF.